These 10 T cell receptor beta chains share one sample of origin, sequenced in a study of cytomegalovirus exposure and HLA in healthy donors. It was with 60 Vbeta and 13 Jbeta primers that the PCR ran. The method was immunoSEQ multiplex PCR; TCRdb's version includes in-frame clones alone and lacks a portion of them. The sample carries around 150,000 clones, around 63% recorded once. Material: PBMCs. These receptors all come from a human donor in good health.

This clone was picked up one time. The V and J genes are TRBV6-4 and TRBJ2-3; D remains ambiguous. Between the trimmed V and J ends, which lost 4 bases and 4 bases, there was a span of 9 bases. This CDR3 region has 13 residues. Per germline, CDR1 MRHNA and CDR2 SNTAGT. CDR3 sequence: CASSGSGADTQYF. CDR3 bases: TGTGCCAGCAGTGGGTCGGGTGCAGATACGCAGTATTTT.

The J gene is TRBJ2-7, the V gene TRBV7-9; 9 bases are a match to TRBD2. This CDR3 comprises 15 residues. The germline CDR1 and CDR2 sequences are SEHNR and FQNEAQ (reference sequence). V lost 5 bases, J lost 5 bases, and 10 bases stayed unmatched. The chain's CDR3 is CASSLGPGLANEQYF. DNA for the CDR3: TGTGCCAGCAGCCTAGGCCCGGGACTAGCAAACGAGCAGTACTTC.

This chain uses TRBV4-1 with TRBJ2-5; the match to TRBD2 covers 14 bases. Germline CDR1 MGHRA, CDR2 YSYEKL. With 4 bases clipped from V and 4 bases from J, the junction kept 5 bases outside the gene matches. CDR3 length equals 16 residues. CDR3 nucleotide sequence: TGCGCCAGCAGCCTCCTGGGACTAGCGGGAGCAGAGACCCAGTACTTC. This gives the protein CASSLLGLAGAETQYF.

This sequence joins TRBV7-9 and TRBJ2-3; D is unresolved. V lost 2 bases to trimming and J lost 4 bases, with 7 bases between them. The CDR3 runs to 13 residues. The germline gives CDR1 SEHNR, CDR2 FQNEAQ (reference sequence). The DNA of the CDR3 is TGTGCCAGCAGCTTACCCGGAGCAGATACGCAGTATTTT. It yields the protein CASSLPGADTQYF.

V and J are TRBV2 and TRBJ2-5; 8 nucleotides line up with TRBD2. This CDR3 has 15 amino acids. V trimming: 1 base; J trimming: 5 bases; junction bases outside the gene matches: 6. Per germline, CDR1 SNHLY and CDR2 FYNNEI. CDR3 residues: CASSEGGTRGETQYF. For the CDR3, the DNA is TGTGCCAGCAGTGAAGGTGGGACTAGAGGGGAGACCCAGTACTTC. Variable domain in full (rest from reference TRBV2 and TRBJ2-5): EPEVTQTPSHQVTQMGQEVILRCVPISNHLYFYWYRQILGQKVEFLVSFYNNEISEKSEIFDDQFSVERPDGSNFTLKIRSTKLEDSAMYFCASSEGGTRGETQYFGPGTRLLVL.

The CDR3 spells CASSLELAGDLGYEQYF. In DNA, the CDR3 is TGTGCCAGCAGCTTAGAACTAGCGGGAGACCTCGGCTACGAGCAGTACTTC. The chain employs TRBV7-2 and TRBJ2-7, with TRBD2 matching 11 bases. The germline CDR1 and CDR2 sequences are SGHTA and FQGNSA. V shed 1 base and J 3 bases; nucleotides not matched to a gene: 8. CDR3 size: 17 residues.

This clone was observed a few times. The V and J genes are TRBV7-9 and TRBJ2-5; TRBD2 is a possible D gene (6 bases). The CDR3 covers 17 residues. V gave up 1 base and J gave up 0 bases, with 15 bases separating them. CDR1 and CDR2 (germline): SEHNR, FQNEAQ (reference sequence). The CDR3 coding sequence is TGTGCCAGCAGCTTAGGTGCGGCGGGACCGTACCAAGAGACCCAGTACTTC. Protein product: CASSLGAAGPYQETQYF.

The genes are TRBV9 and TRBJ2-3; TRBD2 might be the D (6 bases). The V end lost 0 bases, the J end lost 1 base, and 15 bases lay between the germline ends. CDR3 length: 17 amino acids. CDR1 is SGDLS and CDR2 is YYNGEE in the germline V gene. This chain's CDR3 is CASSVGGRVAGTDTQYF. Written as DNA, the CDR3 is TGTGCCAGCAGCGTAGGGGGTCGAGTAGCGGGCACAGATACGCAGTATTTT. Looking up the rest from reference TRBV9 and TRBJ2-3 gives the full variable domain: DSGVTQTPKHLITATGQRVTLRCSPRSGDLSVYWYQQSLDQGLQFLIQYYNGEERAKGNILERFSAQQFPDLHSELNLSSLELGDSALYFCASSVGGRVAGTDTQYFGPGTRLTVL.

The V gene is TRBV19, the J gene TRBJ2-2; 12 nucleotides align to TRBD2. CDR3 length equals 14 residues. V lost 7 bases, J lost 5 bases, and 2 bases stayed unmatched. CDR1 is LNHDA, CDR2 SQIVND, per germline (reference sequence). CDR3 region: CASNGLAGTGELFF. In DNA form, the CDR3 reads TGTGCCAGTAATGGACTAGCGGGAACCGGGGAGCTGTTTTTT.

This chain connects TRBV6-5 to TRBJ1-2; D gene uncertain. The germline V gene encodes CDR1 MNHEY and CDR2 SVGAGI. The V end lost 6 bases, the J end lost 0 bases, and 5 bases lay between the germline ends. The CDR3 consists of 12 residues. CDR3 loop: CASRRTNYGYTF. CDR3 sequence (DNA): TGTGCCAGCAGGCGTACTAACTATGGCTACACCTTC.